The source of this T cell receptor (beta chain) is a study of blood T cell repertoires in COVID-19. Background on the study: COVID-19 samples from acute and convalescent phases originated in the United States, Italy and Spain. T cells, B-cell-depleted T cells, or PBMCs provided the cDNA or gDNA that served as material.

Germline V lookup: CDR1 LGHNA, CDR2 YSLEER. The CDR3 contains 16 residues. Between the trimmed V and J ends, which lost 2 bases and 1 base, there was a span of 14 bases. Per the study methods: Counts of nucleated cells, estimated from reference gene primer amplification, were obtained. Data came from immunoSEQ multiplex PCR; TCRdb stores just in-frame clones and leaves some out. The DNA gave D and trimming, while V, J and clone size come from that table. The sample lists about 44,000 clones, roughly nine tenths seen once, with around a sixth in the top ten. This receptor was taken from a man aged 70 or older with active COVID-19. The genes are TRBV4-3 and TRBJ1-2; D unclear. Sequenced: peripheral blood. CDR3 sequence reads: CASSQLGQPYNYGYTF. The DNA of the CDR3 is TGCGCCAGCAGCCAATTGGGCCAGCCCTATAACTATGGCTACACCTTC.